The 22 T cell receptor beta chains presented below share a single source sample, sequenced in a study of early T cells in non-severe SARS-CoV-2 infection (dated by TCRdb to the early 2020s). Receptors were amplified or captured by 5' RACE. The instrument given in TCRdb is NextSeq 500. TCRdb ran its own pipeline on the public reads, namely fastp trimming at Q25 and MiXCR clone calling, and kept in-frame beta chains. Identical CDR3 proteins give one entry, which carries the most common genes and DNA. The sample data list tens of thousands of distinct CDR3 sequences, and about 5.7% of these were observed just once. The ten top clones hold 24% of the sample. Sequenced input: whole blood. The receptor set was obtained from an adult who was a healthcare worker with PCR-confirmed SARS-CoV-2 infection or an uninfected control (not recorded which).

This clonotype was counted many times. The gene calls are TRBV20-1 and TRBJ2-1, with D perhaps assigned TRBD1 or TRBD2 (5 bases each). Trimming removed 2 bases at V and 7 bases at J, with 15 bases between. This CDR3 contains 14 residues. Germline V gene data show CDR1 as DFQATT and CDR2 as SNEGSKA (reference sequence). DNA of the CDR3: TGCAGTGCTAGACCGGGACCAGCAACGAATGAGCAGTTCTTC. Its protein is CSARPGPATNEQFF.

This clonotype was observed many times. The rearrangement joins TRBV20-1 to TRBJ1-3; 10 nucleotides agree with TRBD1. Looked up from germline, CDR1 is DFQATT and CDR2 is SNEGSKA (reference sequence). The CDR3 spans 16 residues. J gave up 1 base and V 1 base, and 4 bases lay outside the gene matches. CDR3 DNA sequence: TGCAGTGCTAGAGGCCCGGGACAGGGGTCTGGAAACACCATATATTTT. Its protein is CSARGPGQGSGNTIYF.

This clonotype was detected ten times or more. The V and J genes are TRBV18 and TRBJ1-6; the D gene is possibly TRBD1 (6 bases). The CDR3 spans 15 residues. V was pared by 2 bases and J by 5 bases, with 10 bases between. Germline V CDR1 and CDR2: KGHSH, LQKENI. The CDR3 nucleotides are TGTGCCAGCTCACCAAGGACAGACAATAATTCACCCCTCCACTTT. Translating it yields CASSPRTDNNSPLHF.

This clonotype was recorded at least ten times. V and J are TRBV7-9 and TRBJ1-6; no clear D gene. The V and J ends lost 8 bases and 0 bases respectively, with 20 bases between them. Germline CDR1 SEHNR, CDR2 FQNEAQ (reference sequence). This CDR3 has 18 amino acids. CDR3 amino acids: CASQTVVKPSSYNSPLHF. CDR3 in DNA: TGTGCCAGCCAGACGGTAGTCAAACCGAGCTCCTATAATTCACCCCTCCACTTT.

This clonotype was detected ten times or more. CDR3 region: CASSQEGTGGETQYF. The CDR3 DNA follows: TGCGCCAGCAGCCAAGAAGGGACAGGAGGAGAGACCCAGTACTTC. The chain joins TRBV4-3 to TRBJ2-5; TRBD1 agrees at 8 bases. The trim removed 0 bases at V and 4 bases at J, leaving 4 bases unmatched. Germline V CDR1 and CDR2: LGHNA, YSLEER. The CDR3 totals 15 residues.

In its sample, this clonotype was seen many times. The chain employs TRBV12-3 or TRBV12-4 and TRBJ1-2; TRBD1 matches at 9 bases. V was pared by 6 bases and J by 4 bases, with 6 bases of the junction left unmatched. The CDR3 loop spans 14 amino acids. The CDR3 coding sequence is TGTGCCAGCAGGACCCTGGGACAGGGCTATGGCTACACCTTC. Its protein is CASRTLGQGYGYTF.

This clonotype appeared a few times. V gene TRBV11-2 combines with J gene TRBJ2-3; 9 bases map to TRBD2. Germline V lookup: CDR1 SGHAT, CDR2 FQNNGV. The CDR3 runs 16 residues. V trimming: 5 bases; J trimming: 4 bases; junction bases outside the gene matches: 10. CDR3 in amino acids: CASSPTLAGGADTQYF. CDR3 DNA: TGTGCCAGCAGCCCGACCTTGGCGGGAGGGGCAGATACGCAGTATTTT.

This clonotype appeared many times. The chain combines TRBV19 with TRBJ1-5, with unresolved D. The CDR3 consists of 15 residues. In germline, CDR1 is LNHDA, CDR2 SQIVND (reference sequence). V was trimmed by 5 bases and J by 0 bases, leaving 11 bases between them. The CDR3 is CASSPTSTSNQPQHF. The CDR3 DNA sequence: TGTGCCAGTAGTCCGACCAGCACTAGCAATCAGCCCCAGCATTTT.

This clonotype was counted many times. The gene calls are TRBV30 and TRBJ1-5; perhaps TRBD1 as D (5 bases). The ends were cut back, 1 base at V and 5 bases at J, with 9 bases in the middle. This CDR3 has 13 amino acids. Germline loops: CDR1 GTSNPN, CDR2 SVGIG (reference sequence). In DNA, the CDR3 is TGTGCCTGGAGTGGACAGTACGATCAGCCCCAGCATTTT. Protein sequence: CAWSGQYDQPQHF. The full variable domain, rest sourced from reference TRBV30 and TRBJ1-5, is SQTIHQWPATLVQPVGSPLSLECTVEGTSNPNLYWYRQAAGRGLQLLFYSVGIGQISSEVPQNLSASRPQDRQFILSSKKLLLSDSGFYLCAWSGQYDQPQHFGDGTRLSIL.

This clonotype showed up many times. The chain carries TRBV7-9 and TRBJ1-3, with 7 bases identical to TRBD1. With 5 bases clipped from V and 0 bases from J, the junction kept 10 bases outside the gene matches. This CDR3 comprises 17 residues. Germline values: CDR1 SEHNR, CDR2 FQNEAQ (reference sequence). The CDR3 DNA is TGTGCCAGCAGCAGCAGGGGGAGGCGCATCTCTGGAAACACCATATATTTT. This gives the protein CASSSRGRRISGNTIYF. The full variable domain, with the rest looked up from reference TRBV7-9 and TRBJ1-3, is DTGVSQNPRHKITKRGQNVTFRCDPISEHNRLYWYRQTLGQGPEFLTYFQNEAQLEKSRLLSDRFSAERPKGSFSTLEIQRTEQGDSAMYLCASSSRGRRISGNTIYFGEGSWLTVV.

This clonotype occurred many times. V is TRBV19 and J is TRBJ2-1; no reliable D call. V shed 5 bases and J shed 4 bases, with 9 bases lying between them. Germline CDR1 is LNHDA and CDR2 is SQIVND (reference sequence). The length of the CDR3 is 13 residues. The CDR3 region is CASSSHPYNEQFF. The CDR3 nucleotides read TGTGCCAGTAGTTCCCATCCATACAATGAGCAGTTCTTC.

The table lists this clonotype with many counts. The chain carries TRBV12-3 or TRBV12-4 and TRBJ2-1; D is unclear. The CDR3 contains 12 residues. Trimming pared 3 bases from V and 3 bases from J, leaving 3 bases between. DNA of the CDR3: TGTGCCAGCAGTTTTGTCTACAATGAGCAGTTCTTC. Its translation: CASSFVYNEQFF.

Many counts were recorded for this clonotype. V and J are TRBV2 and TRBJ2-1, with 7 positions matching TRBD1. With 6 bases clipped from V and 8 bases from J, the junction kept 4 bases outside the gene matches. The CDR3 covers 12 residues. Germline V lookup: CDR1 SNHLY, CDR2 FYNNEI. The CDR3, as DNA: TGTGCCAGCAGCGTACAGGGGTATGAGCAGTTCTTC. Its protein is CASSVQGYEQFF.

This clonotype was picked up many times. The chain couples TRBV7-8 to TRBJ2-4; a possible D gene is TRBD1 (5 bases). Germline CDR1 SGHVS, CDR2 FQNEAQ. The CDR3 consists of 19 residues. V was trimmed by 0 bases and J by 0 bases, leaving 18 bases between them. The CDR3 region is CASSLAPAGSTLAKNIQYF. DNA of the CDR3: TGTGCCAGCAGCTTAGCTCCGGCAGGGTCGACCTTAGCCAAAAACATTCAGTACTTC.

This clonotype was detected many times. The V gene is TRBV11-2, the J gene TRBJ1-6; TRBD1 is a possible D gene (6 bases). Germline assignment: CDR1 SGHAT and CDR2 FQNNGV. Trimming took 4 bases from V and 6 from J, leaving 13 bases between them. The CDR3 consists of 15 residues. Written as DNA, the CDR3 is TGTGCCAGCAGCTGGGTCAGGGGTGCTAATTCACCCCTCCACTTT. It translates to CASSWVRGANSPLHF.

This clonotype was recorded many times. The chain has TRBV7-3 and TRBJ2-5, with 8 bases fitting TRBD2. This CDR3 spans 16 amino acids. Germline trimming cut 3 bases from V and 4 bases from J; bases unmatched to any gene: 10. In germline, CDR1 is SGHTA, CDR2 FQGTGA. The CDR3: CASSLNSGRNGETQYF. The CDR3 DNA reads TGTGCCAGCAGCTTGAACAGCGGGAGAAACGGAGAGACCCAGTACTTC.

This rearrangement joins TRBV7-3 to TRBJ2-5; 9 bases align to TRBD2. Trimming at V came to 5 bases and at J to 5 bases, leaving 9 bases not matched to a gene. The CDR3 is 15 residues long. Germline values: CDR1 SGHTA, CDR2 FQGTGA. The CDR3 region has the DNA TGTGCCAGCAGCCCCGGAGCGGGAGGTTCCGAGACCCAGTACTTC. Translating it yields CASSPGAGGSETQYF.

This clonotype occurred many times. The V call is TRBV28, the J call TRBJ2-7; D might be TRBD1 (6 bases). This CDR3 is built from 14 residues. Germline CDR1 MDHEN, CDR2 SYDVKM. V was shortened by 7 bases and J by 0 bases, with 13 bases between the two germline ends. The DNA for the CDR3 is TGTGCCAGCATCAACAGGGTCAGCTCCTACGAGCAGTACTTC. Translation gives CASINRVSSYEQYF.

This rearrangement joins TRBV5-5 to TRBJ1-4; TRBD1 aligns across 9 bases. Germline V gene lookup returns CDR1 SGHKS and CDR2 YYEKEE (reference sequence). The V gene end was trimmed by 3 bases and the J gene end by 5 bases; junction bases not matched to a gene: 5. There are 15 residues in the CDR3. This CDR3 reads CASSSGTGWNEKLFF. CDR3 coding DNA: TGTGCCAGCAGCTCGGGGACAGGGTGGAATGAAAAACTGTTTTTT.

This clonotype was counted ten times or more. The rearrangement joins TRBV6-1 to TRBJ2-7, with 8 bases lining up with TRBD1. The CDR3 runs 15 residues. Looked up from germline, CDR1 is MNHNS and CDR2 is SASEGT. Trimming at V came to 5 bases and at J to 2 bases, leaving 8 bases not matched to a gene. For the CDR3, the DNA is TGTGCCAGCAGTCGACAGGGGCCCTCTACCTACGAGCAGTACTTC. Protein: CASSRQGPSTYEQYF.

This clonotype was observed at least ten times. This chain connects TRBV11-2 to TRBJ2-5; D remains unclear. The CDR3 contains 14 residues. Trimming took off 5 bases at V and 1 base at J, with 11 bases between the two ends. The germline CDR1 and CDR2 sequences are SGHAT and FQNNGV. The CDR3 here is CASSRSFSQETQYF. The CDR3 nucleotides are TGTGCCAGCAGCCGATCTTTCAGCCAAGAGACCCAGTACTTC.

This clonotype was recorded at least ten times. This rearrangement joins TRBV4-3 to TRBJ2-1, with 12 nucleotides matching TRBD2. The CDR3 is 16 residues long. V trimming: 0 bases; J trimming: 8 bases; junction bases outside the gene matches: 5. CDR1 is LGHNA, CDR2 YSLEER, per germline. The CDR3 sequence: CASSQELAGGPYEQFF. In DNA, the CDR3 is TGCGCCAGCAGCCAAGAGCTAGCGGGGGGGCCTTATGAGCAGTTCTTC.